This TCR beta chain was observed in a study of identical twins. Deletions cut 6 bases from V and 8 bases from J, with 17 bases between. The CDR3 runs 14 residues. From germline, CDR1 is MNHEY and CDR2 SVGAGI. TCRdb re-analysed the 5' RACE reads in MiXCR, keeping a single row per CDR3 protein. The data contain over 500,000 distinct CDR3 sequences, about 20% of them singletons. This same sample was also taken into another study, of T cells expressing NK-cell markers.

The origin of this receptor is a woman under 30 in good health. The V and J genes are TRBV6-5 and TRBJ2-1; the D gene is possibly TRBD1 (5 bases). Sequenced: CD4+ T cells sorted from blood. The CDR3 here is CASSYRGRLDEQFF. In DNA, the CDR3 is TGTGCCAGCAGCTATAGGGGCAGGTTGGATGAGCAGTTCTTC.